This T cell receptor (beta chain) was found in a study of blood T cell repertoires in COVID-19. Study details: Acute and convalescent COVID-19 samples came from the United States, Italy and Spain. PBMCs, B-cell-depleted T cells, or T cells provided the cDNA or gDNA that made up the material.

How the authors handled the data: Researchers report that nucleated cell counts were estimated from reference gene primer amplification. Sequencing used immunoSEQ multiplex PCR; TCRdb keeps in-frame clones, though not all of them. That table supplies the V and J calls and clone size; D and trimming were determined from the DNA. In the table there are 96,000 or so clones, around 90% of which are singletons. The CDR3 sequence is 13 residues long. Germline CDR1 reads ENHRY; CDR2 reads SYGVKD. The V end was cut by 4 bases, the J end by 3 bases, with 7 bases between. The Seattle patients joined while their infection was active and were tracked longitudinally afterward.

The rearrangement uses TRBV10-3 and TRBJ2-1; D is unresolved. The origin of this receptor is a human donor with COVID-19, enrolled during active disease. The donor label of this sample is uncertain. The material sequenced was peripheral blood. The CDR3 reads CAISGGDYNEQFF. For the CDR3, the DNA is TGTGCCATCAGTGGAGGTGACTACAATGAGCAGTTCTTC.